The clone carrying this TCR beta chain was picked up a small number of times. Its antigen is as yet unknown. cDNA libraries of TCR beta carried unique molecular identifiers. TCRdb passed the PCR reads through MiXCR, listing each CDR3 protein once. The sample has about 460,000 distinct CDR3 sequences; approximately 45% are singletons. The data are from a study of post-analysis software for immune sequencing data. Points from the study as a whole: Five or six TRBV segments were significantly more frequent in patients than in controls. TRBV5-6, TRBV5-1 and TRBV20-1 were among these segments.

V dropped 9 bases and J dropped 6 bases, with 18 bases sitting between them. Germline V gene data show CDR1 as MNHEY and CDR2 as SMNVEV (reference sequence). The CDR3 length is 13 residues. This TCR was sampled from a girl between 10 and 17 years old with multiple sclerosis. What was sequenced was blood. The V gene is TRBV27, the J gene TRBJ2-7; perhaps TRBD1 as D (6 bases). Here the CDR3 DNA reads TGTGCCAGTACGAGAAACAGGGTTTCCGAGCAGTACTTC. This gives the protein CASTRNRVSEQYF.